A selection of T cell receptor beta chains follows, all from one sample in a study of regulatory T cells in long-lasting Graves disease. Using its own MiXCR run on the multiplex PCR reads, TCRdb lists one record per CDR3 protein. Altogether around 400,000 distinct CDR3 sequences are present, 23% being singletons, with the ten largest covering over 25%. The sequences come from peripheral blood mononuclear cells (PBMCs), collected when the disease was refractory, from a patient treated with antithyroid drugs. The receptors originated from a female donor with Graves disease. Both conserved end residues are part of each CDR3.

cdr3_aa j_call v_call
CAWSVRGGRTIIEAFF TRBJ1-1 TRBV30
CASSPRGRGGETQYF TRBJ2-5 TRBV7-6
CASSPIGETQYF TRBJ2-5 TRBV6-1
CSVRVSNTGELFF TRBJ2-2 TRBV29-1
CASSLSSQGTEAFF TRBJ1-1 TRBV27
CSARVGQGGTEAFF TRBJ1-1 TRBV20-1
CASSLTRIAGGYEQYF TRBJ2-7 TRBV7-3
CASRLTGEWTQYF TRBJ2-5 TRBV2
CASRYLGVGEKLFF TRBJ1-4 TRBV6-2/TRBV6-3
CASSSMQGARGYTF TRBJ1-2 TRBV7-9
CAISESLRTPMNTEAFF TRBJ1-1 TRBV10-3
CASSSRLAGGIRNEQFF TRBJ2-1 TRBV6-2/TRBV6-3
CASSALDRGSGGYTF TRBJ1-2 TRBV2
CASSLAHFFRDRGNGELFF TRBJ2-2 TRBV12-3/TRBV12-4
CASSIQGTSTGELFF TRBJ2-2 TRBV19
CASSPWEGGTEAFF TRBJ1-1 TRBV18
CASSFSSGGLTEPQHF TRBJ1-5 TRBV12-3/TRBV12-4
CATSRDRLAVNTGELFF TRBJ2-2 TRBV15
CASSYSKAGSGNTIYF TRBJ1-3 TRBV6-5
CASRPTSGRGDEQFF TRBJ2-1 TRBV7-8
CASSPRMRNTIYF TRBJ1-3 TRBV7-2
CASRGTEASYTF TRBJ1-2 TRBV6-2/TRBV6-3
CASSLARGRYGYTF TRBJ1-2 TRBV27
CASGIMGEQYF TRBJ2-7 TRBV6-1
CASSSSVFNSPLHF TRBJ1-6 TRBV28
CSGRGTNTEAFF TRBJ1-1 TRBV20-1
CASSVGLEETQYF TRBJ2-5 TRBV9
CASSRDTSGANVLTF TRBJ2-6 TRBV5-1
CASSELGGGKNIQYF TRBJ2-4 TRBV25-1
CASSRETLDTEAFF TRBJ1-1 TRBV2
CSARRPLQGTYSNQPQHF TRBJ1-5 TRBV20-1
CASSFGPGLEQYF TRBJ2-7 TRBV12-3/TRBV12-4
CASRGLGVRSNQPQHF TRBJ1-5 TRBV28
CASSLQGVRPKNIQYF TRBJ2-4 TRBV5-6
CASSPKTSGSSYEQYF TRBJ2-7 TRBV7-2
CASSLGLFDTEAFF TRBJ1-1 TRBV27
CASSPRSQLNTEAFF TRBJ1-1 TRBV6-1
CAGSQATVTYEQYF TRBJ2-7 TRBV3-1
CASSPGLIGANEKLFF TRBJ1-4 TRBV3-1
CARWTHTGELFF TRBJ2-2 TRBV27
CSVFGGRGGNTEAFF TRBJ1-1 TRBV29-1
CASSERGSGTDTQYF TRBJ2-3 TRBV25-1
CASSLAEGTMLSEAFF TRBJ1-1 TRBV7-7
CASQLSGGPFNEQFF TRBJ2-1 TRBV19
CRRRVRGYEQYF TRBJ2-7 TRBV29-1
CASSQASYSYEQYF TRBJ2-7 TRBV3-1
CASSKTVRGGFGVGELFF TRBJ2-2 TRBV9
CASSGWGGRANWGYTGELFF TRBJ2-2 TRBV25-1
CASRPGGGANYGYTF TRBJ1-2 TRBV7-8
CASSAVGAASGPDTQYF TRBJ2-3 TRBV12-3/TRBV12-4
CASMGMGGTTEAFF TRBJ1-1 TRBV19
CASSEIQGPTTEAFF TRBJ1-1 TRBV19
CASSFNRLNTGELFF TRBJ2-2 TRBV27